The T cell receptor (beta chain) described here comes from a study of T cell repertoires in ileal Crohn's disease. TCRdb's copy holds only in-frame clones and misses some; the assay was immunoSEQ multiplex PCR. Among about 4,500 clones listed, under 80% were seen once. The time point is: inflamed ileum from the surgical specimen. Trimming took off 10 bases at V and 5 bases at J, with 23 bases between the two ends. The germline V gene encodes CDR1 ENHRY and CDR2 SYGVKD. The CDR3 sequence is 16 residues long. Sequencing used ileal tissue. The clonotype comes from an adult with Crohn's disease. The V and J genes are TRBV10-3 and TRBJ2-2; a weak D match, TRBD2 (7 bases). The CDR3: CATAPPGGLRTGELFF. CDR3 nucleotide sequence: TGTGCCACCGCTCCTCCGGGGGGCCTGAGGACCGGGGAGCTGTTTTTT.